These T cell receptor beta chains were read from a single sample in a study of T cells in localized non-small cell lung cancer. The data were produced by immunoSEQ multiplex PCR, yet TCRdb's version contains in-frame clones alone and is incomplete. The table records tens of thousands of clones, 82% of them present only once. Sample: peripheral blood, taken before any cancer treatment. These receptors were collected from a woman aged 35-75 years with stage I lung adenocarcinoma. The CDR3 runs from the conserved cysteine through the conserved F or W.

j_call	v_call	cdr3_aa
TRBJ2-3	TRBV6-4	CASSGGLDTDTQYF
TRBJ2-7	TRBV11-3	CASSTTTGSYEQYF
TRBJ2-1	TRBV11-2	CASSLNTGTGYNEQFF
TRBJ2-3	TRBV4-3	CASSQGGGLPDTQYF
TRBJ2-5	TRBV6-6	CASSYSGIETQYF
TRBJ1-2	TRBV2	CASRTYRAGYTF
TRBJ2-5	TRBV20-1	CSAEEETQYF
TRBJ2-5	TRBV18	CASSPQETQYF
TRBJ1-2	TRBV29-1	CSGGLTAGGGGYTF
TRBJ2-7	TRBV30	CAWSVGVAGNYEQYF
TRBJ2-1	TRBV5-1	CASSSLAGDWNEQFF
TRBJ2-5	TRBV2	CASSVRPQETQYF
TRBJ2-5	TRBV7-2	CASTRQSSLAGEETQYF
TRBJ2-5	TRBV7-3	CASSLTVETQYF
TRBJ2-4	TRBV5-4	CASSPRGSGGVAKNIQYF
TRBJ2-7	TRBV10-1	CASGIPGNPYEQYF
TRBJ1-5	TRBV15	CATSNAGAGSYSNQPQHF
TRBJ2-3	TRBV10-1	CASSAGTGVWDTQYF
TRBJ2-3	TRBV7-2	CASSLAGDGTDTQYF
TRBJ2-5	TRBV2	CASMPEAQRGETQYF
TRBJ2-3	TRBV9	CASSPRTGSADTQYF
TRBJ2-7	TRBV18	CASSPPTLGQGAGEQYF
TRBJ1-2	TRBV30	CAWSSTGGRYTF
TRBJ2-3	TRBV9	CASSVGVGTDTQYF
TRBJ2-1	TRBV27	CASSLLLLAGGRNEQFF
TRBJ2-3	TRBV25-1	CASSEYKGTDTQYF
TRBJ2-6	TRBV5-8	CASSPDGYSGANVLTF
TRBJ2-2	TRBV30	CAWKLRAPGELFF
TRBJ2-1	TRBV29-1	CSVGGGTGRNEQFF
TRBJ1-2	TRBV7-2	CASSLGGAVPGLDGYTF